Listed here are 22 T cell receptor beta chains from one sample, sequenced in a study of sequential checkpoint blockade in melanoma. Treatment noted: randomized to nivolumab then ipilimumab (arm A) or the reverse (arm B). The table came from immunoSEQ multiplex PCR; TCRdb's copy has only in-frame clones and leaves some out. This table has several thousand clones, 20% to 25% appearing once. The source material was tumor tissue (inferred from file names), sampled from a patient given nivolumab and ipilimumab in sequence. These receptors were taken from a human donor with melanoma.

This clone was seen a handful of times. The chain has TRBV5-1 and TRBJ2-1, with 7 nucleotides matching TRBD1. CDR3 size: 14 residues. Trimming took 0 bases from V and 8 from J; bases not matched to a gene: 5. Germline CDR1 reads SGHRS; CDR2 reads YFSETQ. The CDR3 is CASSLGQGRDEQFF. CDR3 DNA: TGCGCCAGCAGCTTGGGACAGGGCAGGGATGAGCAGTTCTTC. The variable domain in full, with the rest retrieved from reference TRBV5-1 and TRBJ2-1, is KAGVTQTPRYLIKTRGQQVTLSCSPISGHRSVSWYQQTPGQGLQFLFEYFSETQRNKGNFPGRFSGRQFSNSRSEMNVSTLELGDSALYLCASSLGQGRDEQFFGPGTRLTVL.

This clone is categorized as medium-sized. The chain links TRBV11-3 to TRBJ2-2; D is perhaps TRBD1 or TRBD2 (6 bases each). Germline lookup yields CDR1 SGHNT and CDR2 YENEEA. This CDR3 contains 16 residues. Trimming pared 6 bases from V and 5 bases from J, leaving 19 bases between. CDR3 region: CASSSPPEGGTGELFF. DNA of the CDR3: TGTGCCAGCAGTAGTCCTCCGGAGGGGGGTACCGGGGAGCTGTTTTTT.

This clone was detected only a few times. The rearrangement links TRBV19 to TRBJ1-2, with D possibly TRBD1 on 5 matching bases. With 6 bases removed from V and 3 bases from J, the gap between germline ends came to 11 bases. This CDR3 spans 13 amino acids. Germline V gene lookup returns CDR1 LNHDA and CDR2 SQIVND (reference sequence). As DNA, the CDR3 is TGTGCCAGTAGGATCGGGGGGGACTATGGCTACACCTTC. Translation gives CASRIGGDYGYTF.

This clone was seen a few times. The rearrangement links TRBV6-8 to TRBJ2-3; D is possibly TRBD1 (6 bases). This CDR3 has 13 amino acids. V was cut by 4 bases and J by 10 bases, with 15 bases left in between. Germline V gives CDR1 MNHGY, CDR2 SAAAGT. CDR3 loop: CASSSGGRVAQYF. CDR3 coding DNA: TGTGCCAGCAGTTCTGGGGGCCGTGTAGCGCAGTATTTT.

This chain joins TRBV11-3 and TRBJ2-7; the D call may be TRBD1 or TRBD2 (5 bases each). From germline, CDR1 is SGHNT and CDR2 YENEEA. This CDR3 has 15 residues. The germline V and J ends were trimmed by 3 bases and 1 base, with 13 bases remaining between them. The CDR3 protein is CASSLGTGKSYEQYF. The CDR3 nucleotides are TGTGCCAGCAGCTTGGGGACGGGCAAATCCTACGAGCAGTACTTC.

This clone was seen repeatedly, ten times or more. The J gene is TRBJ1-1, the V gene TRBV11-3; D remains ambiguous. The germline V gene has CDR1 SGHNT and CDR2 YENEEA. This CDR3 contains 14 residues. V gave up 5 bases and J gave up 3 bases, with 13 bases separating them. CDR3 in DNA: TGTGCCAGCAGCGCACTGGGAGCGGACACTGAAGCTTTCTTT. Protein sequence: CASSALGADTEAFF. Together with reference TRBV11-3 and TRBJ1-1, the CDR3 gives the full variable domain: EAGVVQSPRYKIIEKKQPVAFWCNPISGHNTLYWYLQNLGQGPELLIRYENEEAVDDSQLPKDRFSAERLKGVDSTLKIQPAELGDSAVYLCASSALGADTEAFFGQGTRLTVV.

The chain combines TRBV28 with TRBJ1-2; TRBD1 agrees at 8 bases. V shed 2 bases and J 8 bases; nucleotides not matched to a gene: 13. The CDR3 has 16 amino acids. Germline CDR1 and CDR2: MDHEN and SYDVKM. The CDR3, as DNA: TGTGCCAGCAGTTTAAGGGGGTTGACAGGGGCGAGAGGCTACACCTTC. Translating gives CASSLRGLTGARGYTF.

This clone was seen more than once but under ten times. This chain uses TRBV10-3 with TRBJ1-5, with a weak D call TRBD1 (5 bases). Germline-derived CDR1 and CDR2 are ENHRY and SYGVKD. CDR3 length: 15 amino acids. V gave up 2 bases and J gave up 7 bases, with 15 bases separating them. The DNA of the CDR3 is TGTGCCATCAGTGAGGGGGGAATGGGCCGGCAGCCCCAGCATTTT. It specifies CAISEGGMGRQPQHF.

This clone was counted only a few times. V gene TRBV28 combines with J gene TRBJ1-1; 7 bases line up with TRBD1. This CDR3 has 15 residues. Looked up from germline, CDR1 is MDHEN and CDR2 is SYDVKM. The junction had 6 bases not matched to a gene; V was cut back by 5 bases and J by 0 bases. The CDR3 loop reads CASSEGGPMNTEAFF. In DNA form, the CDR3 reads TGTGCCAGCAGTGAAGGGGGCCCCATGAACACTGAAGCTTTCTTT.

This chain connects TRBV19 to TRBJ1-5; no clear D. V shed 3 bases and J shed 7 bases, with 10 bases lying between them. The germline V gene has CDR1 LNHDA and CDR2 SQIVND (reference sequence). The CDR3 covers 13 residues. The CDR3 nucleotides read TGTGCCAGTAGTATTATAGGTCCCCAGCCCCAGCATTTT. Translating it yields CASSIIGPQPQHF. The full variable domain, its missing parts supplied by reference TRBV19 and TRBJ1-5, is DGGITQSPKYLFRKEGQNVTLSCEQNLNHDAMYWYRQDPGQGLRLIYYSQIVNDFQKGDIAEGYSVSREKKESFPLTVTSAQKNPTAFYLCASSIIGPQPQHFGDGTRLSIL.

V and J are TRBV7-7 and TRBJ2-2; D remains unclear. Trimming took 3 bases from V and 5 from J, leaving 13 bases between them. The CDR3 length is 15 residues. Germline assignment: CDR1 SSHAT and CDR2 FNYEAQ (reference sequence). The CDR3 loop is CASSLADRWTGELFF. The DNA of the CDR3 is TGTGCCAGCAGCTTGGCTGATCGGTGGACCGGGGAGCTGTTTTTT.

This chain uses TRBV5-1 with TRBJ1-4, with D possibly TRBD1 on 5 matching bases. Trimming cost V 4 bases and J 8 bases, with 15 bases left between them. CDR3 length: 14 amino acids. Germline V CDR1 and CDR2: SGHRS, YFSETQ. The CDR3 protein is CASSPGTYGEKLFF. As DNA, the CDR3 is TGCGCCAGCAGCCCAGGGACGTATGGCGAAAAACTGTTTTTT. The whole variable domain, filled in from reference TRBV5-1 and TRBJ1-4, reads KAGVTQTPRYLIKTRGQQVTLSCSPISGHRSVSWYQQTPGQGLQFLFEYFSETQRNKGNFPGRFSGRQFSNSRSEMNVSTLELGDSALYLCASSPGTYGEKLFFGSGTQLSVL.

This clone was seen a handful of times. V usage is TRBV4-1 and J usage is TRBJ1-1, with D perhaps TRBD1 (6 bases). Germline values: CDR1 MGHRA, CDR2 YSYEKL. CDR3 size: 15 residues. Trimming pared 4 bases from V and 2 bases from J, leaving 14 bases between. The CDR3 bases are TGCGCCAGCAGCCGGAAGCTGGGACACAACACTGAAGCTTTCTTT. Protein sequence: CASSRKLGHNTEAFF.

By sample fraction, this clone is medium-sized (0.01 to 0.1%). This chain uses TRBV6-8 with TRBJ2-7; TRBD2 matches at 7 bases. The CDR3 has 17 residues. V lost 0 bases to trimming and J lost 0 bases; unmatched junction nucleotides: 8. Per germline, CDR1 MNHGY and CDR2 SAAAGT. The CDR3 is CASSYSIRGGPSYEQYF. The CDR3 DNA follows: TGTGCCAGCAGTTACTCTATCCGCGGGGGTCCCTCCTACGAGCAGTACTTC.

This chain links TRBV19 with TRBJ2-3; 9 bases map to TRBD1. Germline values: CDR1 LNHDA, CDR2 SQIVND (reference sequence). This CDR3 comprises 16 residues. V dropped 1 base and J dropped 5; count of bases not matched to a gene: 7. The DNA for the CDR3 is TGTGCCAGTAGTATAGTATGGACAGGGGCGGGAGATACGCAGTATTTT. It specifies CASSIVWTGAGDTQYF.

The chain combines TRBV29-1 with TRBJ2-5; 8 bases agree with TRBD2. The J segment lost 5 bases and the V segment lost 7 bases, leaving 9 bases of the junction unmatched. Germline V gene lookup returns CDR1 SQVTM and CDR2 ANQGSEA. The length of the CDR3 is 13 residues. In DNA form, the CDR3 reads TGCAGCGGGGTAGCGGGGTCGGTCGAGACCCAGTACTTC. Protein sequence: CSGVAGSVETQYF.

This chain links TRBV28 with TRBJ2-7; 8 nucleotides agree with TRBD1. This CDR3 is built from 14 residues. The germline CDR1 and CDR2 sequences are MDHEN and SYDVKM. With 7 bases clipped from V and 0 bases from J, the junction kept 5 bases outside the gene matches. The CDR3 reads CASTLGQDSYEQYF. In DNA, the CDR3 is TGTGCCAGCACTCTGGGACAGGACTCCTACGAGCAGTACTTC.

Relative to its sample, this clone is medium-sized. J is TRBJ2-1 and V is TRBV6-8; possible D gene TRBD1, 7 bases. This CDR3 is 16 amino acids long. V lost 7 bases and J lost 6, with 22 bases in between. In germline, CDR1 is MNHGY, CDR2 SAAAGT. Here the CDR3 reads CASTRGRTGALNEQFF. As DNA, the CDR3 is TGTGCCAGCACCCGGGGGAGGACAGGAGCGCTCAATGAGCAGTTCTTC.

The chain has TRBV29-1 and TRBJ2-1, with 10 bases matching TRBD2. CDR3 size: 13 residues. The trim removed 7 bases at V and 0 bases at J, leaving 0 bases unmatched. CDR1 is SQVTM and CDR2 is ANQGSEA in the germline V gene. CDR3 sequence: CSASGSSYNEQFF. The CDR3 DNA reads TGCAGCGCTAGCGGGAGCTCCTACAATGAGCAGTTCTTC.

The table lists this clone with many counts. The DNA of the CDR3 is TGTGCCAGCAGCGAAACCGGGACAGGGATTGAAAAACTGTTTTTT. Encoded protein: CASSETGTGIEKLFF. The V call is TRBV9, the J call TRBJ1-4, with 9 positions matching TRBD1. The germline CDR1 and CDR2 sequences are SGDLS and YYNGEE. Trimming cost V 3 bases and J 7 bases; bases outside gene matches: 7. The CDR3 extends over 15 amino acids.

This clone was picked up a small number of times. The V and J genes are TRBV6-8 and TRBJ1-5; D gene uncertain. Germline V gene lookup returns CDR1 MNHGY and CDR2 SAAAGT. Trimming cost V 11 bases and J 6 bases, with 20 bases left between them. The CDR3 is made up of 14 amino acids. This chain's CDR3 is CAFISDGTGQPQHF. DNA of the CDR3: TGTGCCTTTATATCTGACGGCACGGGTCAGCCCCAGCATTTT.

This clone was seen a handful of times. This chain joins TRBV7-8 and TRBJ1-1, with D maybe TRBD1 (6 bases). Germline V CDR1 and CDR2: SGHVS, FQNEAQ. This CDR3 region has 13 residues. Trimming shortened V by 6 bases and J by 4 bases, and 12 bases separated the two germline ends. Here the CDR3 DNA reads TGTGCCAGCAGGCCTACAGGGACCACTGAAGCTTTCTTT. This gives the protein CASRPTGTTEAFF.